Presented here are 15 T cell receptor beta chains from one specimen sequenced in a study of T cell responses to AZD1222 COVID-19 vaccine. The table came from immunoSEQ multiplex PCR; TCRdb's copy has only in-frame clones and leaves some out. The sample has 75,000 to 100,000 clones, 80% to 90% seen once; the top ten hold roughly 6%. The source was peripheral blood, collected on day 0 of AZD1222 vaccination. Source of these receptors: an adult in good health.

The chain is built from TRBV2 and TRBJ1-1; no clear D gene. The CDR3 totals 11 residues. CDR1 is SNHLY and CDR2 is FYNNEI in the germline V gene. V was shortened by 5 bases and J by 11 bases, with 12 bases between the two germline ends. The CDR3 sequence: CASSPMDRAFF. In DNA, the CDR3 is TGTGCCAGCAGTCCCATGGACCGGGCTTTCTTT.

Only one count was recorded for this clone. The chain combines TRBV2 with TRBJ2-3; D unclear. The CDR3 extends over 13 amino acids. Per germline, CDR1 SNHLY and CDR2 FYNNEI. The V end was cut by 5 bases, the J end by 5 bases, with 11 bases between. CDR3 sequence (DNA): TGTGCCAGCAGTCCCCGGGTCAGAGATACGCAGTATTTT. This codes for CASSPRVRDTQYF. The full variable domain, rest sourced from reference TRBV2 and TRBJ2-3, is EPEVTQTPSHQVTQMGQEVILRCVPISNHLYFYWYRQILGQKVEFLVSFYNNEISEKSEIFDDQFSVERPDGSNFTLKIRSTKLEDSAMYFCASSPRVRDTQYFGPGTRLTVL.

This clone was picked up one time. This chain uses TRBV19 with TRBJ1-5; 7 bases fit TRBD1. Germline lookup yields CDR1 LNHDA and CDR2 SQIVND (reference sequence). Unmatched junction bases numbered 10, after V lost 10 bases and J lost 4 bases. There are 14 residues in the CDR3. CDR3 sequence reads: CATGGVSLNQPQHF. The CDR3 bases are TGTGCCACAGGGGGAGTCTCTTTGAATCAGCCCCAGCATTTT.

This chain connects TRBV2 to TRBJ1-3; a possible D gene is TRBD1 (5 bases). Trimming pared 6 bases from V and 0 bases from J, leaving 9 bases between. Germline CDR1 reads SNHLY; CDR2 reads FYNNEI. This CDR3 has 14 residues. DNA of the CDR3: TGTGCCAGCAGGGCAGGGTACTCTGGAAACACCATATATTTT. This encodes CASRAGYSGNTIYF.

CDR3 amino acids: CSATTGGLGEQYF. The CDR3 DNA is TGCAGCGCCACGACAGGAGGCCTTGGGGAGCAGTACTTC. J is TRBJ2-7 and V is TRBV29-1; D possibly corresponds to TRBD1 (6 bases). Looked up from germline, CDR1 is SQVTM and CDR2 is ANQGSEA. Trimming removed 7 bases at V and 7 bases at J, with 20 bases between. The CDR3 has 13 amino acids.

The CDR3 here is CASSQQGELKETQYF. The CDR3 region has the DNA TGTGCCAGCAGTCAACAGGGGGAACTTAAAGAGACCCAGTACTTC. The rearrangement links TRBV5-4 to TRBJ2-5, with 8 bases aligning to TRBD1. Germline V lookup: CDR1 SGHNT, CDR2 YYREEE (reference sequence). The V gene end was trimmed by 5 bases and the J gene end by 3 bases; junction bases not matched to a gene: 9. This CDR3 is built from 15 residues.

This clone was detected only a few times. The chain combines TRBV29-1 with TRBJ1-3, with D hard to call. The germline V and J ends were trimmed by 2 bases and 4 bases, with 12 bases remaining between them. Germline CDR1 and CDR2: SQVTM and ANQGSEA. The CDR3 spans 14 residues. Written as DNA, the CDR3 is TGCAGCGTTGAAATGGCCGCGGGCGGAAACACCATATATTTT. Translated: CSVEMAAGGNTIYF.

By proportion, this clone is medium-sized. J is TRBJ1-5 and V is TRBV30, with D unresolved. V gave up 0 bases and J gave up 2 bases, with 8 bases separating them. Germline V gene data show CDR1 as GTSNPN and CDR2 as SVGIG (reference sequence). The CDR3 runs to 14 residues. The CDR3 sequence is CAWSVGFGNQPQHF. CDR3 nucleotides: TGTGCCTGGAGTGTAGGGTTCGGCAATCAGCCCCAGCATTTT.

This clone showed up just once. J is TRBJ1-5 and V is TRBV4-1; 8 bases agree with TRBD1. CDR3 length equals 15 residues. With 3 bases clipped from V and 7 bases from J, the junction kept 8 bases outside the gene matches. Germline lookup yields CDR1 MGHRA and CDR2 YSYEKL. The CDR3 here is CASSHSPGGRQPQHF. The CDR3 DNA reads TGCGCCAGCAGCCATTCGCCAGGGGGCAGACAGCCCCAGCATTTT.

The gene calls are TRBV19 and TRBJ2-3; D ambiguous. Trimming stripped 5 bases from V and 4 bases from J, with 13 bases between. The germline V gene has CDR1 LNHDA and CDR2 SQIVND (reference sequence). The CDR3 is 14 residues long. The CDR3 loop is CASSPRTTSDTQYF. The CDR3 DNA sequence: TGTGCCAGTAGTCCGCGGACCACCTCAGATACGCAGTATTTT.

This clone was recorded once. V is TRBV18 and J is TRBJ2-7; 8 positions agree with TRBD1. Looked up from germline, CDR1 is KGHSH and CDR2 is LQKENI. Unmatched junction bases numbered 4, after V lost 6 bases and J lost 3 bases. The CDR3 runs 13 residues. The CDR3 spells CASSVGQGYEQYF. CDR3 in DNA: TGTGCCAGCTCGGTCGGACAGGGCTACGAGCAGTACTTC. The entire variable domain, with the rest obtained from reference TRBV18 and TRBJ2-7, is as follows: NAGVMQNPRHLVRRRGQEARLRCSPMKGHSHVYWYRQLPEEGLKFMVYLQKENIIDESGMPKERFSAEFPKEGPSILRIQQVVRGDSAAYFCASSVGQGYEQYFGPGTRLTVT.

The chain combines TRBV5-1 with TRBJ1-4; 7 nucleotides match TRBD1. V dropped 3 bases and J dropped 8; count of bases not matched to a gene: 7. The CDR3 covers 14 residues. Germline lookup yields CDR1 SGHRS and CDR2 YFSETQ. CDR3 sequence reads: CASSWGQNSEKLFF. Written as DNA, the CDR3 is TGCGCCAGCAGCTGGGGACAGAACAGCGAAAAACTGTTTTTT.

This chain joins TRBV20-1 and TRBJ1-1; no definite D call. V was clipped by 6 bases and J by 2 bases, with 7 bases between them. The CDR3 length is 11 residues. Germline CDR1 DFQATT, CDR2 SNEGSKA (reference sequence). CDR3 bases: TGCAGTGCCCGGATAAACACTGAAGCTTTCTTT. It yields the protein CSARINTEAFF.

This clone was seen more than once but under ten times. The chain combines TRBV5-1 with TRBJ2-5; D is perhaps TRBD1 (5 bases). Trimming took 0 bases from V and 5 from J, leaving 8 bases between them. The CDR3 consists of 13 residues. Per the germline V gene, CDR1 is SGHRS and CDR2 is YFSETQ. The CDR3: CASSLEGPETQYF. CDR3 DNA sequence: TGCGCCAGCAGCTTGGAGGGGCCGGAGACCCAGTACTTC. Together with reference TRBV5-1 and TRBJ2-5, the CDR3 gives the full variable domain: KAGVTQTPRYLIKTRGQQVTLSCSPISGHRSVSWYQQTPGQGLQFLFEYFSETQRNKGNFPGRFSGRQFSNSRSEMNVSTLELGDSALYLCASSLEGPETQYFGPGTRLLVL.

The chain uses TRBV2 and TRBJ1-2; tentatively, D is TRBD1 (5 bases). The CDR3 extends over 15 amino acids. Trimming stripped 3 bases from V and 1 base from J, with 12 bases between. The germline V gene encodes CDR1 SNHLY and CDR2 FYNNEI. The CDR3 coding sequence is TGTGCCAGCAGTGAGTGGCAGGGCCGTAACTATGGCTACACCTTC. Its protein product is CASSEWQGRNYGYTF. Variable domain in full (rest from reference TRBV2 and TRBJ1-2): EPEVTQTPSHQVTQMGQEVILRCVPISNHLYFYWYRQILGQKVEFLVSFYNNEISEKSEIFDDQFSVERPDGSNFTLKIRSTKLEDSAMYFCASSEWQGRNYGYTFGSGTRLTVV.